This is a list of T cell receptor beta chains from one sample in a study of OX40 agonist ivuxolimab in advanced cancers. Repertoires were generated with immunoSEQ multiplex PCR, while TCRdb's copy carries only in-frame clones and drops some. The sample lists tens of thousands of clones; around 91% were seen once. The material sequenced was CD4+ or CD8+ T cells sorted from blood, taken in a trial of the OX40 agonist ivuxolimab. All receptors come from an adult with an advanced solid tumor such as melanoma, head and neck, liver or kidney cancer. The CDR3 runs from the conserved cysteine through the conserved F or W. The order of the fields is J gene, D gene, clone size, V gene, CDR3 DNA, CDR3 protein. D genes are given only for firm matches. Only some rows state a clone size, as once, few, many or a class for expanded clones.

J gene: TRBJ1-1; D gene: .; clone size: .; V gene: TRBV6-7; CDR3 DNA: TGTGCCAGCAGTTACGCCGGATTGAACACTGAAGCTTTCTTT; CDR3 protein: CASSYAGLNTEAFF
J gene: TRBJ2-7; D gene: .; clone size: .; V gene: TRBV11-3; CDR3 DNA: TGTGCCAGCAGCTCAACTGGAAGCTCCTACGAGCAGTACTTC; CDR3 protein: CASSSTGSSYEQYF
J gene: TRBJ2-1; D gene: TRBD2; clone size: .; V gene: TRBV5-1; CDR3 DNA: TGCGCCAGCAGCTTGGTGGGTGCGGGGGGTTCCTACAATGAGCAGTTCTTC; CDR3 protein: CASSLVGAGGSYNEQFF
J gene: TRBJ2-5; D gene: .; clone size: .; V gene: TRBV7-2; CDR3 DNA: TGTGCCAGCAGTATGACGGGTGGAGAGACCCAGTACTTC; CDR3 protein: CASSMTGGETQYF
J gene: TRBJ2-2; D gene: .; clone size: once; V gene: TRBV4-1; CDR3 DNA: TGCGCCAGCAGCCTAGGAGAGACCACCGGGGAGCTGTTTTTT; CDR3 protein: CASSLGETTGELFF
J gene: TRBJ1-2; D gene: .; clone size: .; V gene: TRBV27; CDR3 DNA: TGTGCCAGCGGGCCGGGCACCAACTATGGCTACACCTTC; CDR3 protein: CASGPGTNYGYTF
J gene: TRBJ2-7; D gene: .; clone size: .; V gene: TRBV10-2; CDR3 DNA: TGCGCCAGCAGTCCCCGGGAGCCCGCATTCTACGAGCAGTACTTC; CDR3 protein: CASSPREPAFYEQYF
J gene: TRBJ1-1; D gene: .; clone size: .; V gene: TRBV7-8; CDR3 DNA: TGTGCCAGCAGCCGCAGGTTAGGGTTAGACACTGAAGCTTTCTTT; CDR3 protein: CASSRRLGLDTEAFF
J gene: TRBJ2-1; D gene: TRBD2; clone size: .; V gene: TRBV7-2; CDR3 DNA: TGTGCCAGCAGCATAAGCGGGGCAAGCTCCTACAATGAGCAGTTCTTC; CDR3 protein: CASSISGASSYNEQFF
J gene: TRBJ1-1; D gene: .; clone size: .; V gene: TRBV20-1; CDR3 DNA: TGCAGTGTACAGACTGACAGAGAAGCTTTCTTT; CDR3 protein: CSVQTDREAFF
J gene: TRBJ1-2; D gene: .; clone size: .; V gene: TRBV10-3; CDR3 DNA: TGTGCCACCCGGACAGAGGTTAACTATGGCTACACCTTC; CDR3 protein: CATRTEVNYGYTF
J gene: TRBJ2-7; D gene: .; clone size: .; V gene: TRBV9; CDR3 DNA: TGTGCCAGCAGCCCGGACCCACGCTACGAGCAGTACTTC; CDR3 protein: CASSPDPRYEQYF